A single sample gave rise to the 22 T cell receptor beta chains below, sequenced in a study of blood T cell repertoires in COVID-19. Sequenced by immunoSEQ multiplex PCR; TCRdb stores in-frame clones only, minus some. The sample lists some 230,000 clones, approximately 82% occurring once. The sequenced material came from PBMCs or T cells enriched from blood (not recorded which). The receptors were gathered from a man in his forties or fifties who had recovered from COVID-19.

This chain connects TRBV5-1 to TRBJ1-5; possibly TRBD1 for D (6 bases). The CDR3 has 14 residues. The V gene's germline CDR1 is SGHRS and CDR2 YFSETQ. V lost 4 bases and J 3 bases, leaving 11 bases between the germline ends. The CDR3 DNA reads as TGCGCCAGCAGCAATGGACAGCCCAATCAGCCCCAGCATTTT. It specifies CASSNGQPNQPQHF.

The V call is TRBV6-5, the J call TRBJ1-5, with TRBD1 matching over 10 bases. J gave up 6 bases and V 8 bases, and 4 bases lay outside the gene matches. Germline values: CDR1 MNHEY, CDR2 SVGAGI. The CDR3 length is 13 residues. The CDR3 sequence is CASRGQGTQPQHF. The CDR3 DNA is TGTGCCAGCCGGGGACAGGGGACTCAGCCCCAGCATTTT.

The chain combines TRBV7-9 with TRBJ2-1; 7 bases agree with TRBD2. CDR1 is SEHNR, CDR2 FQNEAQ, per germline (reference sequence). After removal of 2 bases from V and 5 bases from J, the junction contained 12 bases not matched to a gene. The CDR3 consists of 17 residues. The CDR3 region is CASSLRRMLAEDNEQFF. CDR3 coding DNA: TGTGCCAGCAGCTTAAGGCGCATGCTAGCGGAGGACAATGAGCAGTTCTTC.

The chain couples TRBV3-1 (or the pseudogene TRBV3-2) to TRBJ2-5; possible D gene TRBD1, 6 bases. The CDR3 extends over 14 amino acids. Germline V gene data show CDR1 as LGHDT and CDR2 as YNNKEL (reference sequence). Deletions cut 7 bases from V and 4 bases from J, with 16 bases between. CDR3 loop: CASTGELVGETQYF. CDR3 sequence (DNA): TGTGCCAGCACAGGGGAATTAGTGGGAGAGACCCAGTACTTC.

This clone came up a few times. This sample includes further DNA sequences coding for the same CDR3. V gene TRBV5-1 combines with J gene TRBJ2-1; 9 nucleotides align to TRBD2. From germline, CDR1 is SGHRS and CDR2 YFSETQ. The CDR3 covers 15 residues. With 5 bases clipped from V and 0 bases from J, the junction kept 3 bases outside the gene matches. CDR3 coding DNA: TGCGCCAGCAGTAATAGCGGGAGCTCCTACAATGAGCAGTTCTTC. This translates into CASSNSGSSYNEQFF.

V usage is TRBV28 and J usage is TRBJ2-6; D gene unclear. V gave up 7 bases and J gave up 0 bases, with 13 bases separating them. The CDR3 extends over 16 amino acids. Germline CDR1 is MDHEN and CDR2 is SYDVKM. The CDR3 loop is CASTVGGSSGANVLTF. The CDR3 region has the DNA TGTGCCAGCACAGTTGGCGGCAGCTCTGGGGCCAACGTCCTGACTTTC.

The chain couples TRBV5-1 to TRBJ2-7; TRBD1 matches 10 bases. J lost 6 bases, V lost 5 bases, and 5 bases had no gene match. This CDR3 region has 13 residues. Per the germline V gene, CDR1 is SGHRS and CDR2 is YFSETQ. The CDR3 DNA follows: TGCGCCAGCAGGGGACAGGGGTTGAGCGAGCAGTACTTC. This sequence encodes CASRGQGLSEQYF.

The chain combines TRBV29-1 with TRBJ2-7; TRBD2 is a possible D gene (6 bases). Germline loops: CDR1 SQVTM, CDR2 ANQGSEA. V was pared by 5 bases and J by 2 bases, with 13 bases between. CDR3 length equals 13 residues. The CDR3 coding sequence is TGCAGCGTTAGGGCCGGGGGAACCTACGAGCAGTACTTC. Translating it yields CSVRAGGTYEQYF.

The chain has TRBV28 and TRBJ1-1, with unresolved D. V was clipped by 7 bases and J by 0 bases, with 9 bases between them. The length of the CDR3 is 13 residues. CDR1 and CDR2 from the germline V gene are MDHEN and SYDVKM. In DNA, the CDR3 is TGTGCCAGCACCCCCCCCATGAACACTGAAGCTTTCTTT. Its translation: CASTPPMNTEAFF.

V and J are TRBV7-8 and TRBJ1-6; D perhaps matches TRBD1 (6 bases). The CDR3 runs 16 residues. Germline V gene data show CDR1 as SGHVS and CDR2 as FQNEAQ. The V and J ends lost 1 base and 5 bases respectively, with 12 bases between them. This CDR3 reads CASSLGRTANNSPLHF. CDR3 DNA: TGTGCCAGCAGCTTAGGCCGGACAGCCAATAATTCACCCCTCCACTTT.

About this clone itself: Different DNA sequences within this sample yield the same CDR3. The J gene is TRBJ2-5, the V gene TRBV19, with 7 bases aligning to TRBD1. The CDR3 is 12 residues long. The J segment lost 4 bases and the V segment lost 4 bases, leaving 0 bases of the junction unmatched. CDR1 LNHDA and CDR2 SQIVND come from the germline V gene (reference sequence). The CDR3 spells CASSRDRETQYF. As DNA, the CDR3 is TGTGCCAGTAGTAGGGACAGAGAGACCCAGTACTTC.

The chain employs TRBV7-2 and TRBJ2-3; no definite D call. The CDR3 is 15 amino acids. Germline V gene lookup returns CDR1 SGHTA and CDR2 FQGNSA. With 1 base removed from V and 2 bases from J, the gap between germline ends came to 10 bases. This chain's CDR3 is CASSLGAGFTDTQYF. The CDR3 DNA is TGTGCCAGCAGCTTAGGGGCCGGCTTCACAGATACGCAGTATTTT.

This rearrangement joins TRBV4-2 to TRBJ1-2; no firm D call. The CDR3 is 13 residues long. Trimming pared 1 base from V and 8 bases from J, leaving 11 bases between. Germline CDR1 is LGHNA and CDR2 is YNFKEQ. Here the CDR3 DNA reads TGTGCCAGCAGCCAAGTGGAGGCGGAAGGCTACACCTTC. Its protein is CASSQVEAEGYTF.

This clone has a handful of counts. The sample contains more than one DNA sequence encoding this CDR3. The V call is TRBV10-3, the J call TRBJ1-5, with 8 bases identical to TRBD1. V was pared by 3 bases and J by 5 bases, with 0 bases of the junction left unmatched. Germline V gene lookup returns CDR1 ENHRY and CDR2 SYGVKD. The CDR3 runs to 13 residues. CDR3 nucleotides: TGTGCCATCAGTGAACAGGGGGATCAGCCCCAGCATTTT. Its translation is CAISEQGDQPQHF.

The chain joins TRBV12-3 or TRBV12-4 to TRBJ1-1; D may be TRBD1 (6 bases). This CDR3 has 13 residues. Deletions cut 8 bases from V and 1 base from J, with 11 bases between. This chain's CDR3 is CASQDRRNTEAFF. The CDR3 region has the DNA TGTGCCAGCCAGGACAGACGGAACACTGAAGCTTTCTTT.

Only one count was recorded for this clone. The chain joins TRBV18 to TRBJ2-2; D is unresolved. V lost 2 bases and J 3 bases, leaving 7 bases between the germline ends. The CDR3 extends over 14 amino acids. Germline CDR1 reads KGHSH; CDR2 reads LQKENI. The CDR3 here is CASSPGRDTGELFF. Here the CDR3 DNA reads TGTGCCAGCTCACCAGGGCGAGACACCGGGGAGCTGTTTTTT.

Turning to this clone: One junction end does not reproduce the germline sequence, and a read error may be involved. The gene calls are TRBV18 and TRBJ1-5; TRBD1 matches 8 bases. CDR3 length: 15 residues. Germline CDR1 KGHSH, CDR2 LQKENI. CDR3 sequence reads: CASSPQGESNQPQHF. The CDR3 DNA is TGTGCCAGCTCTCCACAGGGGGAAAGCAATCAGCCCCAGCATTTT.

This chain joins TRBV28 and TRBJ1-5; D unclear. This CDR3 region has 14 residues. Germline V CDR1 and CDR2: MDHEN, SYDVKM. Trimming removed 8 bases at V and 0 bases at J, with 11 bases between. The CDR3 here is CASAPTYSNQPQHF. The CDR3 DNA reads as TGTGCCAGCGCCCCCACTTATAGCAATCAGCCCCAGCATTTT.

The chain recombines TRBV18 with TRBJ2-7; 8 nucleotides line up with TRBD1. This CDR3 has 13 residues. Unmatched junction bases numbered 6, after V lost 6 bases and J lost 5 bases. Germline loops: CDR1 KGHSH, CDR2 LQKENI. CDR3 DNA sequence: TGTGCCAGCTCCCAGGGGGCGCTGGACGAGCAGTACTTC. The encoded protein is CASSQGALDEQYF.

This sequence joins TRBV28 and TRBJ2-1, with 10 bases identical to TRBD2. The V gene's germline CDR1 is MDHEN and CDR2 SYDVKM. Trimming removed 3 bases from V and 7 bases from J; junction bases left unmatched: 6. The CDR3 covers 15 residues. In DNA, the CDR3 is TGTGCCAGCAGTTTCCGAACTAGCGGGAAGAATGAGCAGTTCTTC. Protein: CASSFRTSGKNEQFF.

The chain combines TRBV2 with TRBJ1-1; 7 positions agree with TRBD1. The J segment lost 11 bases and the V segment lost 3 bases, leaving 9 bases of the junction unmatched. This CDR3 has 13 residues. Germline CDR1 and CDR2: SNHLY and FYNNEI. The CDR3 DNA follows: TGTGCCAGCAGTGAGGGGACAGAGAAGTCGGCTTTCTTT. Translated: CASSEGTEKSAFF.

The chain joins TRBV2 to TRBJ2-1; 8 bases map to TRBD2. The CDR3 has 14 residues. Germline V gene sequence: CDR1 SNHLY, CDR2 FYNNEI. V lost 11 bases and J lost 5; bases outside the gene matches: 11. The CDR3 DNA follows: TGTGCCGCCTTCGGGGGGGTTGTAAACAATGAGCAGTTCTTC. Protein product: CAAFGGVVNNEQFF. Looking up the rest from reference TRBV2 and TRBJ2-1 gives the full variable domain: EPEVTQTPSHQVTQMGQEVILRCVPISNHLYFYWYRQILGQKVEFLVSFYNNEISEKSEIFDDQFSVERPDGSNFTLKIRSTKLEDSAMYFCAAFGGVVNNEQFFGPGTRLTVL.